The present T cell receptor beta chain was sequenced within a study of T-cell memory formation after mild COVID-19. Study details: TCR clusters mostly belonged to single donors.

There are a few counts of this clonotype. Its antigen is unknown. Study-level findings and limits: The authors did not confirm SARS-CoV-2 specificity of second-wave clones peaking day 37. Day 15 to 85 contracting clones showed balanced CD4/CD8; later expanders leaned CD4+. Some responding clones appeared in pre-infection memory, suggesting cross-reactive memory joined.

This CDR3 is 11 amino acids long. Between the trimmed V and J ends, which lost 7 bases and 10 bases, there was a span of 11 bases. TCRdb used MiXCR to reprocess the 5' RACE reads, holding one entry per CDR3 protein. Of 75,000 to 95,000 distinct CDR3 sequences in the sample, about an eighth were seen once. Sequenced: PBMCs or a T cell subset sorted from them (not recorded which). The sequence was obtained from an adult woman who had mild COVID-19 (a few samples of this study predate the infection). Cell type and time point are not known. The chain recombines TRBV12-3 or TRBV12-4 with TRBJ2-1, with D tentatively TRBD2 (5 bases). CDR3 sequence (DNA): TGTGCCAGCATGGAGGTTGGGGAGCAGTTCTTC. It is translated as CASMEVGEQFF.